This TCR beta chain was observed in a study of PD-1 blockade in mismatch repair-deficient tumors. Study conclusions and caveats: After pembrolizumab, tumor-resident clones rose rapidly, then generally contracted before radiologic responses.

Concerning this clone itself: As yet, its antigen is unknown.

The CDR3 covers 15 residues. Germline V gene lookup returns CDR1 SGDLS and CDR2 YYNGEE. V dropped 4 bases and J dropped 7 bases, with 15 bases sitting between them. Clones were sequenced by immunoSEQ multiplex PCR, and TCRdb holds only the in-frame ones, with some missing. This table holds about 9,100 clones, around 85% found once. Mismatch repair deficiency was confirmed in all patients, by PCR or immunohistochemistry. TCRs were sequenced from a few patients responding to pembrolizumab. This material consisted of PBMCs, taken about 48 weeks after starting pembrolizumab. The sequence came from an adult with mismatch repair-deficient cancer. The V gene is TRBV9, the J gene TRBJ1-6, with a tentative D call TRBD1 (6 bases). The CDR3: CASSKGGVSNSPLHF. The CDR3 bases are TGTGCCAGCAGCAAAGGGGGGGTATCCAATTCACCCCTCCACTTT.